These 11 T cell receptor beta chains originate from one sample sequenced in a study of chemoradiotherapy in HPV16-positive cancers. The method was immunoSEQ multiplex PCR; TCRdb's version includes in-frame clones alone and lacks a portion of them. The sample shows over 10,000 clones, approximately 86% of them seen only once. Specimen: blood, collected from a patient who underwent chemoradiotherapy. The receptors come from a human donor with HPV-associated anogenital cancer.

The chain uses TRBV29-1 and TRBJ2-2; perhaps D is TRBD1 or TRBD2 (6 bases each). Trimming cost V 1 base and J 2 bases, with 11 bases left between them. The CDR3 sequence is 15 residues long. CDR1 and CDR2 from the germline V gene are SQVTM and ANQGSEA. The CDR3 loop is CSVEGGARNTGELFF. The CDR3 DNA reads TGCAGCGTTGAAGGGGGGGCGCGAAACACCGGGGAGCTGTTTTTT.

V is TRBV30 and J is TRBJ2-3; no clear D gene. This CDR3 comprises 13 residues. Trimming removed 4 bases at V and 5 bases at J, with 13 bases between. In germline, CDR1 is GTSNPN, CDR2 SVGIG (reference sequence). The CDR3 DNA reads TGTGCCTGGACTCTCTTTGTAAAAGATACGCAGTATTTT. Its translation is CAWTLFVKDTQYF.

The chain has TRBV19 and TRBJ1-1; TRBD1 is a possible D gene (5 bases). V was clipped by 3 bases and J by 1 base, with 15 bases between them. From germline, CDR1 is LNHDA and CDR2 SQIVND (reference sequence). The CDR3 is 16 amino acids. In nucleotides, the CDR3 is TGTGCCAGTAGTATGATTCAGGGTAGAGCGAACACTGAAGCTTTCTTT. The encoded protein is CASSMIQGRANTEAFF. Supplemented by reference TRBV19 and TRBJ1-1, the full variable domain reads DGGITQSPKYLFRKEGQNVTLSCEQNLNHDAMYWYRQDPGQGLRLIYYSQIVNDFQKGDIAEGYSVSREKKESFPLTVTSAQKNPTAFYLCASSMIQGRANTEAFFGQGTRLTVV.

This rearrangement joins TRBV11-2 to TRBJ2-7, with a tentative D call TRBD2 (6 bases). Per the germline V gene, CDR1 is SGHAT and CDR2 is FQNNGV. The CDR3 has 14 residues. Between the trimmed V and J ends, which lost 5 bases and 0 bases, there was a span of 11 bases. This CDR3 reads CASSRDSSSYEQYV. The CDR3 nucleotides are TGTGCCAGCAGCCGGGACTCCAGCTCCTACGAGCAGTACGTC.

The chain combines TRBV5-1 with TRBJ2-1; 11 nucleotides match TRBD2. CDR3 length: 15 residues. V shed 0 bases, J shed 6 bases, and the junction held 2 bases outside the gene matches. Germline lookup yields CDR1 SGHRS and CDR2 YFSETQ. The CDR3 sequence is CASSLVAGGLNEQFF. The CDR3 DNA is TGCGCCAGCAGCTTGGTAGCGGGGGGGCTCAATGAGCAGTTCTTC.

J is TRBJ2-7 and V is TRBV27; the match to TRBD2 covers 13 bases. V lost 5 bases, J lost 4 bases, and 8 bases stayed unmatched. Germline CDR1 and CDR2: MNHEY and SMNVEV (reference sequence). The CDR3 totals 16 residues. The CDR3 here is CASSRLAGGVAYEQYV. The CDR3 DNA reads TGTGCCAGCAGTCGACTAGCGGGGGGAGTCGCGTACGAGCAGTACGTC.

The rearrangement links TRBV19 to TRBJ1-6; D is unresolved. Trimming removed 4 bases from V and 10 bases from J, with 20 bases in between. There are 16 residues in the CDR3. Germline CDR1 LNHDA, CDR2 SQIVND (reference sequence). The CDR3 DNA follows: TGTGCCAGTAGTACAAGACGGGCTTCTTTGGACTCACCCCTCCACTTT. It translates to CASSTRRASLDSPLHF.

J is TRBJ2-1 and V is TRBV11-2; possible D gene TRBD1, 5 bases. CDR3 length: 14 residues. The V end was cut by 5 bases, the J end by 4 bases, with 12 bases between. Germline V gives CDR1 SGHAT, CDR2 FQNNGV. The DNA of the CDR3 is TGTGCCAGCAGCGGCCTCGGACATTACAATGAGCAGTTCTTC. Translating it yields CASSGLGHYNEQFF.

The V call is TRBV30, the J call TRBJ1-4, with D perhaps TRBD1 (6 bases). This CDR3 has 17 residues. Germline V gives CDR1 GTSNPN, CDR2 SVGIG (reference sequence). Trimming took off 0 bases at V and 5 bases at J, with 19 bases between the two ends. The CDR3 loop reads CAWSVSGAQGRNEKLFF. The CDR3, as DNA: TGTGCCTGGAGTGTATCCGGGGCACAGGGTAGAAATGAAAAACTGTTTTTT. Complete variable domain (other parts from reference TRBV30 and TRBJ1-4): SQTIHQWPATLVQPVGSPLSLECTVEGTSNPNLYWYRQAAGRGLQLLFYSVGIGQISSEVPQNLSASRPQDRQFILSSKKLLLSDSGFYLCAWSVSGAQGRNEKLFFGSGTQLSVL.

This chain connects TRBV7-2 to TRBJ1-3; D is uncertain. The CDR3 runs 16 residues. Germline-derived CDR1 and CDR2 are SGHTA and FQGNSA. V was trimmed by 1 base and J by 4 bases, leaving 14 bases between them. Here the CDR3 DNA reads TGTGCCAGCAGCTTAGTGGCAGCTACGGGGGGAAACACCATATATTTT. As protein: CASSLVAATGGNTIYF.

This rearrangement joins TRBV19 to TRBJ1-1, with 9 bases lining up with TRBD1. Per the germline V gene, CDR1 is LNHDA and CDR2 is SQIVND (reference sequence). Trimming removed 9 bases from V and 4 bases from J; junction bases left unmatched: 15. The CDR3 spans 16 residues. The CDR3 bases are TGTGCCAGCGTCCCCTCGCCTGGACAGGGGAGCACTGAAGCTTTCTTT. It translates to CASVPSPGQGSTEAFF.